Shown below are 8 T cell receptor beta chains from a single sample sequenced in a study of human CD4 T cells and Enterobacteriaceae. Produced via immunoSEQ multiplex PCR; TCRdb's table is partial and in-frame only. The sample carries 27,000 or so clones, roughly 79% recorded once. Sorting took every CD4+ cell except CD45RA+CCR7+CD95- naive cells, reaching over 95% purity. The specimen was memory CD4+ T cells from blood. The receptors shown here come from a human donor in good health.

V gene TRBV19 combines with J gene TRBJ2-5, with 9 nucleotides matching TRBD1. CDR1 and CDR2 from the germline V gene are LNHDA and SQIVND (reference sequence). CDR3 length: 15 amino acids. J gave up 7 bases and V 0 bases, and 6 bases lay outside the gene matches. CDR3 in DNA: TGTGCCAGTAGTATAGATGGAGGGACAGGGATGACCCAGTACTTC. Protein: CASSIDGGTGMTQYF.

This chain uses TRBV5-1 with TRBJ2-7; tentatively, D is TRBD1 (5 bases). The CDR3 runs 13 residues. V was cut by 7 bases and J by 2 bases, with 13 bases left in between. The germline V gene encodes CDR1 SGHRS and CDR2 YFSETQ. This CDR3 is CASQVDIAYEQYF. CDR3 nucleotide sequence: TGCGCCAGCCAAGTGGACATAGCCTACGAGCAGTACTTC.

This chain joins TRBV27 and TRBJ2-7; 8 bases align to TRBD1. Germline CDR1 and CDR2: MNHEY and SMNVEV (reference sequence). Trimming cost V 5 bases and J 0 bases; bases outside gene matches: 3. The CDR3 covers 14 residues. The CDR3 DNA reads TGTGCCAGCAGTCAGGACAGGGCCTCCTACGAGCAGTACTTC. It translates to CASSQDRASYEQYF.

In nucleotides, the CDR3 is TGTGCCAGCAGCTTAACGGCACAAGGGCAGCCCCAGCATTTT. It is translated as CASSLTAQGQPQHF. This chain links TRBV7-3 with TRBJ1-5; D unclear. CDR1 and CDR2 (germline): SGHTA, FQGTGA. The CDR3 totals 14 residues. The V and J ends lost 0 bases and 7 bases respectively, with 10 bases between them.

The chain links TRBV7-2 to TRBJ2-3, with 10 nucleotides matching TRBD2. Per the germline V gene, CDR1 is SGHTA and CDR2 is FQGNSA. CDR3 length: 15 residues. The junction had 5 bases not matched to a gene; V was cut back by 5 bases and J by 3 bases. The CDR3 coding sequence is TGTGCCAGCAGCGGAGTAGCGGGAGGAACAGATACGCAGTATTTT. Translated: CASSGVAGGTDTQYF.

As DNA, the CDR3 is TGTGCCTGGAGTGTCGGGGTTCAAGAGACCCAGTACTTC. Residues: CAWSVGVQETQYF. The rearrangement joins TRBV30 to TRBJ2-5; D perhaps matches TRBD2 (5 bases). The CDR3 loop spans 13 amino acids. Germline V lookup: CDR1 GTSNPN, CDR2 SVGIG (reference sequence). The V gene lost 0 bases and the J gene lost 2 bases, with 7 bases spanning the gap.

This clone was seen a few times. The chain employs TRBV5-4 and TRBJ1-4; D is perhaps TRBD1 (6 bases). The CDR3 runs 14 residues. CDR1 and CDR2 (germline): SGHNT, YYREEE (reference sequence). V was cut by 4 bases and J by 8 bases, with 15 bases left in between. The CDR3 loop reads CASSTQGSGEKLFF. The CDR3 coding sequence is TGTGCCAGCAGCACACAGGGTTCCGGGGAAAAACTGTTTTTT.

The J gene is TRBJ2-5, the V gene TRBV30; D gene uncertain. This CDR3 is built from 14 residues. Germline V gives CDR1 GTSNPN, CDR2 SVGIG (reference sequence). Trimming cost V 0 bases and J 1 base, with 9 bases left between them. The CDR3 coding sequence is TGTGCCTGGAGTGTAATTGGGATCCAAGAGACCCAGTACTTC. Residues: CAWSVIGIQETQYF.